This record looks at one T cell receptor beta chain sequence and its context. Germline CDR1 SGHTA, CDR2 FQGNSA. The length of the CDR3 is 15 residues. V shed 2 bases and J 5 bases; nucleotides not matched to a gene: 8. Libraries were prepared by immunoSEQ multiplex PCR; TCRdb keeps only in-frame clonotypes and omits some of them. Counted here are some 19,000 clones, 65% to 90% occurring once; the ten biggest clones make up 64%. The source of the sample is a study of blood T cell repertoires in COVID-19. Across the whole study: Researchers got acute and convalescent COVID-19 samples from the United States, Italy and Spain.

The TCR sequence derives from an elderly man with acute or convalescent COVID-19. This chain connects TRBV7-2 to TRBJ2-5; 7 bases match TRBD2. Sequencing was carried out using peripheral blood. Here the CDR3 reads CASSLNGGGQETQYF. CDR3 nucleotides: TGTGCCAGCAGCTTAAACGGCGGGGGTCAGGAGACCCAGTACTTC.